The clone carrying this T cell receptor (beta chain) was detected only a few times. The data were taken from a study of tumor-infiltrating lymphocytes in localized non-small cell lung cancer. Germline lookup yields CDR1 GTSNPN and CDR2 SVGIG (reference sequence). The CDR3 is 16 residues long. After removal of 2 bases from V and 9 bases from J, the junction contained 10 bases not matched to a gene. Clones were read by immunoSEQ multiplex PCR, and TCRdb kept only the in-frame ones, dropping some. Altogether roughly 24,000 clones are present, roughly 69% being singletons, with the ten largest covering 14% to 15%.

Material: lung tumor tissue. This receptor was taken from a human donor with non-small cell lung cancer. This chain links TRBV30 with TRBJ2-1; 13 nucleotides line up with TRBD2. In DNA, the CDR3 is TGTGCCTGGAGTCCCCCGGGACTAGCGGGAAGATCTGAGCAGTTCTTC. This sequence encodes CAWSPPGLAGRSEQFF.